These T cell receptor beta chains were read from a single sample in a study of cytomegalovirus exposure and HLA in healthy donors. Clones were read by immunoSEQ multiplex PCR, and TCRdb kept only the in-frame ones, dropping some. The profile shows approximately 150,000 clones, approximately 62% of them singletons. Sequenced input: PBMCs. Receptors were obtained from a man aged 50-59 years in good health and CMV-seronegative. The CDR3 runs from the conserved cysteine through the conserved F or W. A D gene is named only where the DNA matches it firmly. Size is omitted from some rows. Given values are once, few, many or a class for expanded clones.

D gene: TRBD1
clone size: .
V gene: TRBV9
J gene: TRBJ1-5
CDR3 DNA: TGTGCCAGCAGCGTAGGCGACAGGGTCAATAGCAATCAGCCCCAGCATTTT
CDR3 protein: CASSVGDRVNSNQPQHF

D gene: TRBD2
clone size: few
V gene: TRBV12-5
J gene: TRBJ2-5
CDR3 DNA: TGTGCTAGTGGGGGGGGGACTAGCGGGGGTTACCAAGAGACCCAGTACTTC
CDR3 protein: CASGGGTSGGYQETQYF

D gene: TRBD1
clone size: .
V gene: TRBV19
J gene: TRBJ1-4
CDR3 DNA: TGTGCCAGTAGGAATCCGGGACAGGCAACGGACGGGGAAAAACTGTTTTTT
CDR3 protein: CASRNPGQATDGEKLFF

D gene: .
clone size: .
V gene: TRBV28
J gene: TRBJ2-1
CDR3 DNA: TGTGCCAGCAGAACAAATGGAGGAGGCCGCTCCTACAATGAGCAGTTCTTC
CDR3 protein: CASRTNGGGRSYNEQFF

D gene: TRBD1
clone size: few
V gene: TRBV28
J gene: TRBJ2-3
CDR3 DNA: TGTGCCAGCAGTTTAGAGGAGGGGATAGGGACAGGGGGTGCAGATACGCAGTATTTT
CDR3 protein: CASSLEEGIGTGGADTQYF

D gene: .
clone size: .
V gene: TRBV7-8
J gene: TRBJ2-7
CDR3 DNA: TGTGCCAGCGCTGGGGCTGGAACCTACGAGCAGTACTTC
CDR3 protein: CASAGAGTYEQYF

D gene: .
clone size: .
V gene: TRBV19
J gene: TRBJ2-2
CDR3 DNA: TGTGCCAGTAGTTCTCCCGGGGAGGCCGGGGAGCTGTTTTTT
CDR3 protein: CASSSPGEAGELFF

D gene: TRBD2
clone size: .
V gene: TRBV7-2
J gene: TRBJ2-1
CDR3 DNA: TGTGCCAGCAGCTTGAAGCGGGGGGACAATGAGCAGTTCTTC
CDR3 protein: CASSLKRGDNEQFF

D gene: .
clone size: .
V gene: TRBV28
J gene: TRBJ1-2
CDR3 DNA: TGTGCCAGCACCCCCTGGCGGCAGAACTATGGCTACACCTTC
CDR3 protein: CASTPWRQNYGYTF

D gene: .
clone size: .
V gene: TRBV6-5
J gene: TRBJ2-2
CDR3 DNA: TGTGCCAGCAGTTACGGAGGCACCGGGGAGCTGTTTTTT
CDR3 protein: CASSYGGTGELFF

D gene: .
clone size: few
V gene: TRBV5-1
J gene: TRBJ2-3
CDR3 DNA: TGCGCCAGCAGCTTGGATGGACTGATGGCAGATACGCAGTATTTT
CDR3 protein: CASSLDGLMADTQYF

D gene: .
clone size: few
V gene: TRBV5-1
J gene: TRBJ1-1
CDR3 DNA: TGCGCCAGCAGCATGAAGGCAGGGCAGGGGAACACTGAAGCTTTCTTT
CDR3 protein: CASSMKAGQGNTEAFF

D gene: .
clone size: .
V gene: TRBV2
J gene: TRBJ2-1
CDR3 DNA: TGTGCCAGCAGGGGGGGGACAGGAGCCTACAATGAGCAGTTCTTC
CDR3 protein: CASRGGTGAYNEQFF

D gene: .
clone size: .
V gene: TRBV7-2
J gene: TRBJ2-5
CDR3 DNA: TGTGCCAGCAGCTTACCGAGAACCCAGTACTTC
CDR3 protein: CASSLPRTQYF

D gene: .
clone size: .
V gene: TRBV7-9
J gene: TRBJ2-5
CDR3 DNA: TGTGCCAGCAGCTTTGGAGCACCCCAAGAGACCCAGTACTTC
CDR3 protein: CASSFGAPQETQYF

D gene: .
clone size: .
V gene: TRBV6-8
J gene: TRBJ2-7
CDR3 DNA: TGTGCCAGCAGTAACTCTGGGGGGACCTACGAGCAGTACTTC
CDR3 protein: CASSNSGGTYEQYF

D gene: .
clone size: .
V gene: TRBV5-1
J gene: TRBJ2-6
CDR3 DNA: TGCGCCAGCAGCGATAGGACAGTTTCTGGGGCCAACGTCCTGACTTTC
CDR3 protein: CASSDRTVSGANVLTF

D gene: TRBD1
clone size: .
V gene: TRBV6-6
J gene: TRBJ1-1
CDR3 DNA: TGTGCCAGCAGCCATGGACAGGTGAACACTGAAGCTTTCTTT
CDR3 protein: CASSHGQVNTEAFF

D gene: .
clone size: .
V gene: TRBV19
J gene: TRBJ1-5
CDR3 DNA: TGTGCCAGTACTTTACTTCAGGGTAGGGGCAATCAGCCCCAGCATTTT
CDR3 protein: CASTLLQGRGNQPQHF

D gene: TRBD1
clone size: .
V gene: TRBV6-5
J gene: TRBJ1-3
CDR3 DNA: TGTGCCAGCAGTTACTCACCGACAGGGTCTGGAAACACCATATATTTT
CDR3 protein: CASSYSPTGSGNTIYF

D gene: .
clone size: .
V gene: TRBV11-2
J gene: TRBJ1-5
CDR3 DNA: TGTGCCAGCAGCTTAGGACAGAATAGCAATCAGCCCCAGCATTTT
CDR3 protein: CASSLGQNSNQPQHF

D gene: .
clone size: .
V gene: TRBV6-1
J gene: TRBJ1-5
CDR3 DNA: TGTGCCAGCAGTGACAGGGATAGCAATCAGCCCCAGCATTTT
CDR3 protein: CASSDRDSNQPQHF

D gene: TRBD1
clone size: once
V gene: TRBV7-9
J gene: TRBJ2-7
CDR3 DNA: TGTGCCAGCGCCCCGACAGGGGTCTCCTACGAGCAGTACTTC
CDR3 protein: CASAPTGVSYEQYF

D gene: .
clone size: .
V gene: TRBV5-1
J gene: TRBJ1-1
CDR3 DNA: TGCGCCAGCAGTTTTAGTCCGAACACTGAAGCTTTCTTT
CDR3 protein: CASSFSPNTEAFF

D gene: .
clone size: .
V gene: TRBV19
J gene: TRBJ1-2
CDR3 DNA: TGTGCCAGTAGTATCCCGAGGGGGACCGCTAACTATGGCTACACCTTC
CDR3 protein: CASSIPRGTANYGYTF

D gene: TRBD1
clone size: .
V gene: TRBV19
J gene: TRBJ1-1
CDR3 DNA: TGTGCCAGTAGTATAGGGACAGGGGGCAACACTGAAGCTTTCTTT
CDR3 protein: CASSIGTGGNTEAFF

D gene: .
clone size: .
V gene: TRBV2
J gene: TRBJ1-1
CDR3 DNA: TGTGCCAGCATAAAAAGAGCTGACACTGAAGCTTTCTTT
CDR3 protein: CASIKRADTEAFF

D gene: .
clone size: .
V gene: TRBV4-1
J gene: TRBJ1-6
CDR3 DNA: TGCGCCAGCAGCCAAGTGGCCGCGGGACGGGATAATTCACCCCTCCACTTT
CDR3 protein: CASSQVAAGRDNSPLHF

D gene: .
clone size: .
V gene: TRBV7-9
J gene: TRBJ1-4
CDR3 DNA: TGTGCCAGCAGCTGGGGAGGGAGTCGAGAAAAACTGTTTTTT
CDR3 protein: CASSWGGSREKLFF

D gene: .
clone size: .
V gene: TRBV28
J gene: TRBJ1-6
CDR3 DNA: TGTGCCAGCACCGTAGAACGGGCTAGAAGGGGCTCCTATAATTCACCCCTCCACTTT
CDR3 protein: CASTVERARRGSYNSPLHF

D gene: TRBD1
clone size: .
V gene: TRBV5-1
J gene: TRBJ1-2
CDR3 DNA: TGCGCCAGCAGCTCCACGGCAGGGGGGTTACCCTATGGCTACACCTTC
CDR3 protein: CASSSTAGGLPYGYTF

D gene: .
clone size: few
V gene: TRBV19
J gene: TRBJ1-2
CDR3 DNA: TGTGCCACGATGGAGGGGCAGGAGGTGATGGATTATGGCTACACCTTC
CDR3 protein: CATMEGQEVMDYGYTF

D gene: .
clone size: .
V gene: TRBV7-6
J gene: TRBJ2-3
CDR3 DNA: TGTGCCAGCAGCTTAACAGGGAGCACAGATACGCAGTATTTT
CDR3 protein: CASSLTGSTDTQYF

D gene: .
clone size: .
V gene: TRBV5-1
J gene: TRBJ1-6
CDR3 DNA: TGCGCCAGCAGCTTGGGTGGGGCTCCTTCCTATAATTCACCCCTCCACTTT
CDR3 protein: CASSLGGAPSYNSPLHF

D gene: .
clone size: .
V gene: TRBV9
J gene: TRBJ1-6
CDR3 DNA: TGTGCCAGCACCCTAGGCAGCTCCTATAATTCACCCCTCCACTTT
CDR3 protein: CASTLGSSYNSPLHF

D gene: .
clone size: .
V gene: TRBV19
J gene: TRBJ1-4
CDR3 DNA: TGTGCCAGTAGTCTCGATAACGGAGGGCGGGAAAAACTGTTTTTT
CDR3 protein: CASSLDNGGREKLFF

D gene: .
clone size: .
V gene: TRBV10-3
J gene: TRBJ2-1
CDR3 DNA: TGTGCCATCAGTGAGTCGGGGGGGCCTCCTTTCAATGAGCAGTTCTTC
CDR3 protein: CAISESGGPPFNEQFF

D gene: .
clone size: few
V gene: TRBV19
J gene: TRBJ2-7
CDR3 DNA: TGTGCCAGTAGTCCCGGGACTCGGGTCTCCTACGAGCAGTACTTC
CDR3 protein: CASSPGTRVSYEQYF

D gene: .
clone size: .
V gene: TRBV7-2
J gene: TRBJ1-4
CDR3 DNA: TGTGCCAGCAGCCCCTACAGGGCGGCGAATGAAAAACTGTTTTTT
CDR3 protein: CASSPYRAANEKLFF

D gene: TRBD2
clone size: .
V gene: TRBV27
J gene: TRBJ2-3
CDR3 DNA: TGTGCCAGCAGTTTATCGGCGGGGGGATTGACAGATACGCAGTATTTT
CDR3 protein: CASSLSAGGLTDTQYF

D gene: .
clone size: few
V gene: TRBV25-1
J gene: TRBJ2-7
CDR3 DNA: TGTGCCACCCCCGGAGGGTCCTCCTACGAGCAGTACTTC
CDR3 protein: CATPGGSSYEQYF

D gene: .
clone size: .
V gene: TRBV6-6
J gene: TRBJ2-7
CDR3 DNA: TGTGCCAGCACCCGAGGGCGGACAGAGGGCTACGAGCAGTACTTC
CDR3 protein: CASTRGRTEGYEQYF

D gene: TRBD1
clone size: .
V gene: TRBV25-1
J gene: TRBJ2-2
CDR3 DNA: TGTGCCAGCAGGGACAGGTCGAACACCGGGGAGCTGTTTTTT
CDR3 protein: CASRDRSNTGELFF

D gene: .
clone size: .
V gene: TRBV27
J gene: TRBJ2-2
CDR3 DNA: TGTGCCAGCAGTTTCGGGGCGAACACCGGGGAGCTGTTTTTT
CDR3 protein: CASSFGANTGELFF

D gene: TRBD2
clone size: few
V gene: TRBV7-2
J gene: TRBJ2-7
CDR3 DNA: TGTGCCAGCAGCTTAATAGGGGAGGGCGAAGGCTACGAGCAGTACTTC
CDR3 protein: CASSLIGEGEGYEQYF

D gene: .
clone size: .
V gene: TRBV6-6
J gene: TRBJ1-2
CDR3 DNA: TGTGCCAGCAGTTACGATGACAGTTACCATGGCTACACCTTC
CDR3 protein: CASSYDDSYHGYTF

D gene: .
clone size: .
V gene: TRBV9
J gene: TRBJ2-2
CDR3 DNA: TGTGCCAGCAGCGTAGGACTCACCGGGGAGCTGTTTTTT
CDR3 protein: CASSVGLTGELFF

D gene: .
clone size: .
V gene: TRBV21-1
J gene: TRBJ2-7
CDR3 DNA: TGTGCCAGCCTATATACTAGCGTCTACTACGAGCAGTACTTC
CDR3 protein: CASLYTSVYYEQYF

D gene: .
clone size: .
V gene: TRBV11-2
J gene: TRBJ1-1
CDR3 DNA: TGTGCCAGCAGCTCAAACAGGGCCGTAGGCACTGAAGCTTTCTTT
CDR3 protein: CASSSNRAVGTEAFF

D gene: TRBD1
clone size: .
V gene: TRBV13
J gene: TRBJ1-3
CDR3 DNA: TGTGCCAGCAGCTCTAGACAGGGCCTCTCTGGAAACACCATATATTTT
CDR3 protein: CASSSRQGLSGNTIYF

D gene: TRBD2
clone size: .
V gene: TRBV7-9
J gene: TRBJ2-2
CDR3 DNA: TGTGCCAGCAGCTTAATCACTAGCGGGGGGACCGGGGAGCTGTTTTTT
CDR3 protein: CASSLITSGGTGELFF